The rows below give T cell receptor beta chains drawn from one sample of a study of T cell repertoires in cytomegalovirus infection. TCRdb called the reads again in MiXCR, with one record for every CDR3 protein. This sample has about 76,000 distinct CDR3 sequences; less than 4.5% occur once, and the top ten carry roughly 4.4%. The sample taken for sequencing was PBMCs. Receptors originate from a human donor in good health (CMV status not recorded). Some clones in this sample may be carry-over from other donors' samples. Each CDR3 is given with its conserved first and last residue. Each record gives: V gene, J gene, D gene, clone size, CDR3 DNA, CDR3 protein. A D gene is named only where the DNA matches it firmly. Size is stated as once, few, many, or a class for an expanded clone.

>TRBV20-1|TRBJ1-5|NA|many
TGCAGTGCTAGAGATCAGGGAGGGCTCCAGCATTTT
CSARDQGGLQHF
>TRBV7-6|TRBJ2-1|NA|many
TGTGCCAGCAGCTTAGCGTTTGTCAGGTTGGCGGGACCAGACCTCTTCTCCTACAATGAGCAGTTCTTC
CASSLAFVRLAGPDLFSYNEQFF
>TRBV4-3|TRBJ1-2|TRBD1|many
TGCGCCAGCAGCCAAGGGACAGGGGGGGGCTATGGCTACACCTTC
CASSQGTGGGYGYTF
>TRBV12-3/TRBV12-4|TRBJ1-5|NA|many
TGTGCCAGCAGCTGGCGGGACAGCAATCAGCCCCAGCATTTT
CASSWRDSNQPQHF
>TRBV12-3/TRBV12-4|TRBJ2-3|NA|many
TGTGCCAGCAGTTCGTATACTCACGGCACAGATACGCAGTATTTT
CASSSYTHGTDTQYF
>TRBV7-9|TRBJ1-2|TRBD1|many
TGTGCCAGCAGCCCTGGATCGGGACAGGGGATAGATGGCTACACCTTC
CASSPGSGQGIDGYTF
>TRBV4-1|TRBJ1-4|NA|many
TGCGCCAGCAGCCGGGTCCGGGGGGGGGTGGATGAAAAACTGTTTTTT
CASSRVRGGVDEKLFF
>TRBV19|TRBJ2-1|NA|many
TGTGCCAGTAGTGCCTACAACGGGGCGAATGAGCAGTTCTTC
CASSAYNGANEQFF
>TRBV3-1|TRBJ1-1|NA|many
TGTGCCAGCAGACCTCAAGGGCGGACTGAAGCTTTCTTT
CASRPQGRTEAFF
>TRBV2|TRBJ1-2|NA|many
TGTGCCAGCAGTGAAGCCTCTGAACAGTATGGCTACACCTTC
CASSEASEQYGYTF
>TRBV19|TRBJ2-3|TRBD2|many
TGTGCCAGTAGTATAGACGGACTAGCGGGGGGTACAGATACGCAGTATTTT
CASSIDGLAGGTDTQYF
>TRBV7-9|TRBJ2-2|NA|many
TGTGCCAGCAGCCCCACCCCCAGGAACACCGGGGAGCTGTTTTTT
CASSPTPRNTGELFF
>TRBV7-2|TRBJ1-1|TRBD1|many
TGTGCCAGCAGTCGGGACAGGGCGAACACTGAAGCTTTCTTT
CASSRDRANTEAFF
>TRBV6-5|TRBJ2-1|TRBD2|medium-sized
TGTGCCAGCAGTTACTCTAGCGGGGGGTACAATGAGCAGTTCTTC
CASSYSSGGYNEQFF
>TRBV12-3/TRBV12-4|TRBJ1-5|NA|many
TGTGCCAGCAGACCCGCCCCCGATAGCAATCAGCCCCAGCATTTT
CASRPAPDSNQPQHF
>TRBV7-9|TRBJ1-2|TRBD1|many
TGTGCCAGCAGCTTAAGGGCCTCCTCACAGGGGGCCCACGGCTACACCTTC
CASSLRASSQGAHGYTF
>TRBV4-3|TRBJ1-5|NA|many
TGCGCCAGCAGCCAAGGAATTGGCGGACGACAGCCCCAGCATTTT
CASSQGIGGRQPQHF
>TRBV28|TRBJ1-6|NA|many
TGTGCCAGCAGCTTAGCCGGGATCAATTCACCCCTCCACTTT
CASSLAGINSPLHF